This T cell receptor (beta chain) derives from a study of T-cell memory formation after mild COVID-19 (dated by TCRdb to the early 2020s). About the full investigation: Most TCR sequence clusters were specific to one of the two donors. The cohort comprised two young, previously healthy adult volunteers, one female and one male. In a couple of donors, T-cell clones that expanded and contracted after mild COVID-19 were tracked by sequencing TCRalpha and TCRbeta repertoires over time.

Its CDR3 holds 12 amino acids, cysteine through phenylalanine. Only the CDR3 region is kept as DNA, spanning 36 bases read in frame from base 1. V is shortened by 7 bases, J by 4 bases, and the region joining them spans 7 bases. This clonotype was seen a few times. Its antigen specificity is not known. No quality values exist for individual bases; no much larger clone is one base distant. Ficoll-Paque density gradient centrifugation was the method used to isolate PBMCs. Sequenced using an Illumina NovaSeq 6000. cDNA libraries for TCRalpha and TCRbeta were prepared by 5'RACE using constant-segment primers, with sample barcodes and unique molecular identifiers added. RNA was extracted from every sample with Trizol reagent. Library amplification was performed in two PCR steps, and a second sample barcode and Illumina TruSeq adapters were introduced in the second step. Sequencing of libraries was performed on an Illumina NovaSeq with 2 x 150 bp paired-end reads. The authors' analysis ran thus. Reads were demultiplexed and collapsed into UMI-guided consensus sequences with migec v1.2.7. Using mixcr v2.1.11, the UMI consensuses were aligned to TRA and TRB V and J templates and assembled into clonotypes. A clonotype was counted as expanded or contracted only if both edgeR and NoisET called the change significant, with noise models trained on biological replicates. edgeR calls used a false discovery rate-adjusted p below 0.01 and a log2 fold-change threshold of 1. As an exploratory analysis of dynamics, max-normalized trajectories of the 1000 most abundant clonotypes were examined with PCA combined with hierarchical clustering. Separately sequenced CD4+ and CD8+ repertoires were used to assign the CD4 or CD8 phenotype of responding clones. TCRdb took the public reads, trimmed them with fastp at Q25, ran MiXCR for clone calling and kept in-frame beta chains. Entries are consolidated by CDR3 protein sequence, retaining the most common genes and DNA. What appears here as the V and J calls and clone size reflects TCRdb's work, not the paper's. Here the sample has about 560,000 distinct CDR3 sequences; 20% to 25% occur a single time. Together, the top ten hold roughly 8.3% of the sample.

Summary of the overall study and its limitations: From day 15 to 85, contracting clones showed balanced CD4/CD8 phenotypes, whereas a second wave of clones that expanded from day 15 to 37 leaned towards CD4+. Some responding clones were detected in pre-infection memory, suggesting pre-existing cross-reactive memory T cells joined the SARS-CoV-2 response. The second-wave clones that peaked on day 37 were not confirmed to be SARS-CoV-2 specific. Contracting CD4+ clones appeared mostly in the CM and EM memory subsets, whereas CD8+ clones were enriched in EMRA. Only a couple of mild cases were covered in the study, and larger cohorts including severe cases with pre-infection samples were considered necessary.

This receptor chain uses TRBV12-3 or TRBV12-4 and TRBJ2-2; no D segment can be confidently identified. The sample consisted of PBMCs or a T cell subset sorted from them (not recorded which). The receptor comes from an adult woman who had mild COVID-19 (a few samples of this study predate the infection). The sample titles of this study are shuffled in the database, so cell type and time point are left out; the donor was told from shared clones. The sequenced DNA is TGTGCCAGCACCCCCGGCACCGGGGAGCTGTTTTTT. Its translation reads: CASTPGTGELFF.